The 14 T cell receptor beta chains below come from one sample, sequenced in a study of blood T cell repertoires in COVID-19. Sequenced by immunoSEQ multiplex PCR; TCRdb stores in-frame clones only, minus some. The data hold some 210,000 clones, with approximately 90% observed a single time. Material: peripheral blood. The receptor set was obtained from a man aged 55 to 69 with COVID-19, enrolled during active disease.

V usage is TRBV3-1 (or the pseudogene TRBV3-2) and J usage is TRBJ1-1, with TRBD1 as a possible D gene (6 bases). V shed 4 bases and J shed 4 bases, with 13 bases lying between them. The germline CDR1 and CDR2 sequences are LGHDT and YNNKEL (reference sequence). CDR3 length: 14 amino acids. The CDR3 DNA sequence: TGTGCCAGCAGCCTCGGGGGGCCAAGCACTGAAGCTTTCTTT. It yields the protein CASSLGGPSTEAFF.

The V call is TRBV5-1, the J call TRBJ1-4, with 7 bases fitting TRBD1. Germline V gives CDR1 SGHRS, CDR2 YFSETQ. Germline trimming cut 6 bases from V and 0 bases from J; bases unmatched to any gene: 5. This CDR3 spans 15 amino acids. This chain's CDR3 is CASTRQGTTNEKLFF. The CDR3 DNA sequence: TGCGCCAGCACCAGACAGGGAACAACTAATGAAAAACTGTTTTTT.

The chain combines TRBV20-1 with TRBJ1-5, with D maybe TRBD1 (5 bases). Trimming took 3 bases from V and 7 from J, leaving 19 bases between them. Per germline, CDR1 DFQATT and CDR2 SNEGSKA (reference sequence). The CDR3 is 15 residues long. The CDR3 coding sequence is TGCAGTGCTAGTGGGGGTGGGGGGAGGCAACAGCCCCAGCATTTT. Protein product: CSASGGGGRQQPQHF.

The chain is built from TRBV12-3 or TRBV12-4 and TRBJ2-5, with 7 bases fitting TRBD2. After removal of 4 bases from V and 7 bases from J, the junction contained 3 bases not matched to a gene. CDR3 length: 12 amino acids. The CDR3 loop is CASSSGRGTQYF. The CDR3 DNA is TGTGCCAGCAGTTCAGGGAGGGGGACCCAGTACTTC.

The rearrangement joins TRBV4-2 to TRBJ2-3, with 10 bases that match TRBD2. V dropped 0 bases and J dropped 4; count of bases not matched to a gene: 7. Germline loops: CDR1 LGHNA, CDR2 YNFKEQ. The CDR3 runs 17 residues. The CDR3 region has the DNA TGTGCCAGCAGCCAAGACGGAGCGGGAGGGCCGGCAGATACGCAGTATTTT. This gives the protein CASSQDGAGGPADTQYF.

V usage is TRBV3-1 (or the pseudogene TRBV3-2) and J usage is TRBJ2-7, with 9 bases lining up with TRBD1. Looked up from germline, CDR1 is LGHDT and CDR2 is YNNKEL (reference sequence). With V trimmed by 3 bases and J by 1 base, 4 bases remained unmatched. The length of the CDR3 is 15 residues. This CDR3 reads CASSHDRGFSYEQYF. CDR3 coding DNA: TGTGCCAGCAGCCATGACAGGGGGTTTTCCTACGAGCAGTACTTC.

The chain carries TRBV9 and TRBJ1-5, with unresolved D. Germline V gene sequence: CDR1 SGDLS, CDR2 YYNGEE. V lost 0 bases, J lost 0 bases, and 13 bases lay in between. The CDR3 runs to 17 residues. The CDR3 nucleotides read TGTGCCAGCAGCGTAGGATCGGCACAGTATAGCAATCAGCCCCAGCATTTT. This encodes CASSVGSAQYSNQPQHF.

V gene TRBV15 combines with J gene TRBJ1-2; TRBD1 aligns across 7 bases. The J segment lost 1 base and the V segment lost 1 base, leaving 3 bases of the junction unmatched. Per the germline V gene, CDR1 is LNHNV and CDR2 is YYDKDF (reference sequence). The CDR3 is 15 residues long. The chain's CDR3 is CATSRGRDSNYGYTF. CDR3 DNA: TGTGCCACCAGCAGAGGCCGGGACAGTAACTATGGCTACACCTTC.

This clone was seen just once. The chain couples TRBV10-3 to TRBJ2-3; D possibly corresponds to TRBD2 (7 bases). Trimming pared 8 bases from V and 5 bases from J, leaving 23 bases between. CDR1 and CDR2 from the germline V gene are ENHRY and SYGVKD. This CDR3 contains 16 residues. This CDR3 is CAIRKEGGGPRDTQYF. In DNA, the CDR3 is TGTGCCATCCGTAAGGAAGGGGGGGGGCCCAGAGATACGCAGTATTTT.

The chain has TRBV7-8 and TRBJ1-5; D not resolved. Germline V gene data show CDR1 as SGHVS and CDR2 as FQNEAQ. This CDR3 comprises 13 residues. V was trimmed by 5 bases and J by 4 bases, leaving 9 bases between them. This CDR3 reads CASSLYRNQPQHF. CDR3 bases: TGTGCCAGCAGCCTTTACAGAAATCAGCCCCAGCATTTT.

The chain uses TRBV7-9 and TRBJ2-2; D might be TRBD2 (5 bases). The ends were cut back, 5 bases at V and 4 bases at J, with 14 bases in the middle. The germline V gene encodes CDR1 SEHNR and CDR2 FQNEAQ (reference sequence). This CDR3 comprises 15 residues. The CDR3: CASSRLERFTGELFF. For the CDR3, the DNA is TGTGCCAGCAGCCGATTGGAGCGGTTCACCGGGGAGCTGTTTTTT.

The chain links TRBV3-1 (or the pseudogene TRBV3-2) to TRBJ1-6; TRBD1 aligns across 7 bases. Trimming took 4 bases from V and 5 from J; bases not matched to a gene: 5. From germline, CDR1 is LGHDT and CDR2 YNNKEL (reference sequence). There are 15 residues in the CDR3. CDR3 sequence reads: CASSPGQNNNSPLHF. Here the CDR3 DNA reads TGTGCCAGCAGCCCGGGACAGAATAATAATTCACCCCTCCACTTT.

The rearrangement joins TRBV7-9 to TRBJ2-1; the match to TRBD2 covers 9 bases. The CDR3 consists of 18 residues. Germline V gives CDR1 SEHNR, CDR2 FQNEAQ (reference sequence). The junction had 14 bases not matched to a gene; V was cut back by 1 base and J by 7 bases. CDR3 sequence: CASSLGRGTSFLQNEQFF. In DNA form, the CDR3 reads TGTGCCAGCAGCTTAGGAAGAGGGACTAGCTTCCTCCAGAATGAGCAGTTCTTC.

J is TRBJ2-2 and V is TRBV7-2, with 13 bases fitting TRBD2. The CDR3 contains 17 residues. The J segment lost 5 bases and the V segment lost 2 bases, leaving 5 bases of the junction unmatched. CDR1 SGHTA and CDR2 FQGNSA come from the germline V gene. CDR3 sequence reads: CASSLPRTSGGTGELFF. CDR3 sequence (DNA): TGTGCCAGCAGCTTACCAAGGACTAGCGGGGGAACCGGGGAGCTGTTTTTT.